The rows below give T cell receptor beta chains drawn from one sample of a study of CD8 T cells in ankylosing spondylitis. TCRdb reanalysed the 5' RACE reads using MiXCR and keeps one entry per CDR3 protein. The profile covers about 210,000 distinct CDR3 sequences, with more than 5.5% appearing a single time and 14% taken by the ten largest. The sequenced material came from blood, either unsorted or a sorted T cell fraction (not recorded which). The receptors come from a male donor with ankylosing spondylitis. Each CDR3 is given with its conserved first and last residue. The order of the fields is J gene, D gene, CDR3 length, V gene, CDR3 protein. D genes are given only for firm matches.

>TRBJ2-7|NA|13|TRBV28
CASSLEDSNEQYF
>TRBJ2-5|TRBD1|12|TRBV6-6
CASYTGVETQYF
>TRBJ2-1|NA|14|TRBV27
CASSPRPLGNEQFF
>TRBJ2-2|NA|14|TRBV21-1
CASSKFTGTGELFF
>TRBJ2-1|TRBD1|15|TRBV4-1
CASSQEGAGGNEQFF
>TRBJ2-7|TRBD1|16|TRBV10-2
CASSVHKTGATPEQYF
>TRBJ2-3|TRBD1|14|TRBV20-1
CSARDRGYTDTQYF
>TRBJ1-6|TRBD1|15|TRBV9
CASSVSGGNNSPLHF
>TRBJ2-2|NA|14|TRBV7-6
CASSWTIPSGELFF
>TRBJ1-2|NA|13|TRBV4-1
CASSQEVQYGYTF
>TRBJ2-2|TRBD2|20|TRBV4-2
CASSQEAVVAGFPSTGELFF